This T cell receptor beta chain was profiled in a study of OX40 agonist ivuxolimab in advanced cancers. The CDR3 covers 14 residues. Looked up from germline, CDR1 is SGHAT and CDR2 is FQNNGV. Trimming removed 5 bases from V and 4 bases from J, with 14 bases in between. TCRdb's copy holds only in-frame clones and misses some; the assay was immunoSEQ multiplex PCR. The table lists roughly 11,000 clones, about three quarters of them singletons. V and J are TRBV11-2 and TRBJ1-2; TRBD1 might be the D (5 bases). The sample consisted of CD4+ or CD8+ T cells sorted from blood, taken in a trial of the OX40 agonist ivuxolimab. This sequence originates from an adult with an advanced solid tumor such as melanoma, head and neck, liver or kidney cancer. CDR3 bases: TGTGCCAGCAGCCTAAGTCAGGGCGGCTATGGCTACACCTTC. Translation gives CASSLSQGGYGYTF.